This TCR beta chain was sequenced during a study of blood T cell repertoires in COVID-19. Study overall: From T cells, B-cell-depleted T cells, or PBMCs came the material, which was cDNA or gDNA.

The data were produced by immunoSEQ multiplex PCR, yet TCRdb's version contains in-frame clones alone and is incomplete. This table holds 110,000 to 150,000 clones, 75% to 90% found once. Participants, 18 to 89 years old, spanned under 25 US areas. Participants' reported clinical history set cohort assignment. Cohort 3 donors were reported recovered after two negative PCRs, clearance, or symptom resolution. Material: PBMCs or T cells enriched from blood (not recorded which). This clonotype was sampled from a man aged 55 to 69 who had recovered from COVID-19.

The CDR3 coding sequence is TGTGCCAGCAGCTTTGGGAGGGGGACTGAAGCTTTCTTT. As protein: CASSFGRGTEAFF. The rearrangement uses TRBV7-9 and TRBJ1-1, with a possible D match to TRBD1 (6 bases). The V end lost 3 bases, the J end lost 5 bases, and 10 bases lay between the germline ends. This CDR3 spans 13 amino acids. Germline CDR1 reads SEHNR; CDR2 reads FQNEAQ (reference sequence).